Listed here are 16 T cell receptor beta chains from one sample, sequenced in a study of T-cell reconstitution after alpha-beta-depleted transplantation in children (dated by TCRdb to the mid-2010s). Receptor amplification or capture employed PCR. This sample was sequenced with an Illumina HiSeq 2500. To normalize quantification of the TCRbeta repertoire, the TCR libraries were built with molecular barcoding that relied on unique molecular identifiers. Through fastp at Q25 and MiXCR, TCRdb rebuilt clones from the public reads, retaining in-frame beta chains. Under each unique CDR3 protein, matching rows form one entry showing the most common genes and DNA. A total of under 250,000 distinct CDR3 sequences appear in this sample, more than 20% of them only once. The ten largest clones capture 4% to 5.5% of the sample. The meaning of the sample's treatment or condition label: allogeneic hematopoietic cell transplantation with graft depleted of TCRalphabeta T cells and CD19 B cells.

The specimen was PBMCs, mostly from graft donor cells, collected 360 days after TCRalphabeta/CD19-depleted stem cell transplant. The origin of the receptors is a female patient aged 2 to 10 who had a stem cell transplant for congenital amegakaryocytic thrombocytopenia, so the T cells may come from the graft donor.

Notes on this clonotype: At one end the junction does not follow the germline gene, possibly because of a read error. The chain is built from TRBV13 and TRBJ1-1; D call uncertain. This CDR3 is built from 15 residues. Germline V gene lookup returns CDR1 PRHDT and CDR2 FYEKMQ (reference sequence). The CDR3 DNA is TGTGCCAGCAGTTTAGGCCCGGAGAGGGTCTCTGAAGCTTTCTTT. Protein product: CASSLGPERVSEAFF.

The V call is TRBV23-1, the J call TRBJ2-1; D is possibly TRBD2 (5 bases). TRBV23-1 is an open reading frame whose function is uncertain. The germline V and J ends were trimmed by 4 bases and 10 bases, with 20 bases remaining between them. This CDR3 has 15 residues. CDR3 residues: CASSRCPIASDEQFF. In DNA, the CDR3 is TGCGCCAGCAGTCGGTGCCCTATAGCGTCAGACGAGCAGTTCTTC.

This clonotype was counted a few times. CDR3 protein: CASSNRDSMNTEAFF. As DNA, the CDR3 is TGTGCCAGCAGTAACCGGGACAGCATGAACACTGAAGCTTTCTTT. This chain links TRBV27 with TRBJ1-1, with TRBD1 matching over 7 bases. The CDR3 is made up of 15 amino acids. Per germline, CDR1 MNHEY and CDR2 SMNVEV (reference sequence). Trimming at V came to 5 bases and at J to 0 bases, leaving 6 bases not matched to a gene.

The chain employs TRBV6-6 and TRBJ2-7; D gene unclear. There are 10 residues in the CDR3. In germline, CDR1 is MNHNY, CDR2 SVGAGI (reference sequence). Between the trimmed V and J ends, which lost 9 bases and 0 bases, there was a span of 3 bases. The CDR3 reads CASRSYEQYF. CDR3 sequence (DNA): TGTGCCAGTCGCTCCTACGAGCAGTACTTC.

The chain employs TRBV4-1 and TRBJ2-7; D gene unclear. CDR3 length: 16 residues. V was clipped by 1 base and J by 1 base, with 14 bases between them. Germline V CDR1 and CDR2: MGHRA, YSYEKL. The CDR3 sequence: CASSQAPNIQSYEQYF. The CDR3 DNA reads as TGCGCCAGCAGCCAAGCTCCCAACATTCAATCCTACGAGCAGTACTTC.

V gene TRBV10-3 combines with J gene TRBJ2-2, with 7 nucleotides matching TRBD1. With 10 bases clipped from V and 4 bases from J, the junction kept 9 bases outside the gene matches. CDR3 length equals 14 residues. Germline V gives CDR1 ENHRY, CDR2 SYGVKD. This chain's CDR3 is CATRGGQSTGELFF. The DNA for the CDR3 is TGTGCCACGAGAGGGGGACAGTCCACCGGGGAGCTGTTTTTT.

Only a few counts were recorded for this clonotype. The chain employs TRBV13 and TRBJ2-1, with TRBD2 identical over 10 bases. Germline V gives CDR1 PRHDT, CDR2 FYEKMQ (reference sequence). Trimming cost V 5 bases and J 0 bases; bases outside gene matches: 10. CDR3 length: 18 residues. Here the CDR3 reads CASSDLAGAGSSYNEQFF. CDR3 sequence (DNA): TGTGCCAGCAGCGATCTAGCGGGGGCCGGAAGCTCCTACAATGAGCAGTTCTTC.

This rearrangement joins TRBV7-8 to TRBJ2-7; possibly TRBD2 for D (6 bases). Germline-derived CDR1 and CDR2 are SGHVS and FQNEAQ. The CDR3 totals 14 residues. Trimming removed 5 bases at V and 5 bases at J, with 16 bases between. CDR3 in amino acids: CASSPPREAHEQYF. Written as DNA, the CDR3 is TGTGCCAGCAGCCCACCAAGGGAGGCTCACGAGCAGTACTTC.

J is TRBJ1-1 and V is TRBV29-1; D unclear. The CDR3 spans 12 residues. V was pared by 5 bases and J by 1 base, with 8 bases between. Germline V CDR1 and CDR2: SQVTM, ANQGSEA. The CDR3: CSVLAANTEAFF. Here the CDR3 DNA reads TGCAGCGTTTTGGCAGCGAACACTGAAGCTTTCTTT.

The sample holds many counts of this clonotype. CDR3 coding DNA: TGTGCCAGCAGTTTAACCCTTCACCAGTACTTC. It specifies CASSLTLHQYF. V gene TRBV12-3 or TRBV12-4 combines with J gene TRBJ2-5; no clear D. The CDR3 consists of 11 residues. V was cut by 2 bases and J by 10 bases, with 8 bases left in between.

This clonotype has a count of ten or more. V gene TRBV25-1 combines with J gene TRBJ2-1; D unresolved. There are 12 residues in the CDR3. Per germline, CDR1 MGHDK and CDR2 SYGVNS. V dropped 7 bases and J dropped 8 bases, with 12 bases sitting between them. The CDR3 bases are TGTGCCAGCACCTCTTTGGTCCATGAGCAGTTCTTC. Protein: CASTSLVHEQFF. Full variable domain (remainder filled in from reference TRBV25-1 and TRBJ2-1): EADIYQTPRYLVIGTGKKITLECSQTMGHDKMYWYQQDPGMELHLIHYSYGVNSTEKGDLSSESTVSRIRTEHFPLTLESARPSHTSQYLCASTSLVHEQFFGPGTRLTVL.

Remarks on this clonotype: The germline gene is not matched at one end of the junction; a read error may be the cause. CDR3 DNA: TGCGCCAGCAGCCCAACCTACTCCGGGGGCGCATCCTTC. It codes for CASSPTYSGGASF. This sequence joins TRBV4-3 and TRBJ2-7, with D perhaps being TRBD1 or TRBD2 (6 bases each). The CDR3 length is 13 residues. Germline loops: CDR1 LGHNA, CDR2 YSLEER.

The chain couples TRBV7-2 to TRBJ2-7; 9 bases are a match to TRBD2. CDR3 length: 15 amino acids. The trim removed 5 bases at V and 2 bases at J, leaving 7 bases unmatched. CDR1 and CDR2 (germline): SGHTA, FQGNSA. This CDR3 reads CASSRMASGTYEQYF. As DNA, the CDR3 is TGTGCCAGCAGCCGAATGGCTAGCGGGACCTACGAGCAGTACTTC. Supplemented by reference TRBV7-2 and TRBJ2-7, the full variable domain reads GAGVSQSPSNKVTEKGKDVELRCDPISGHTALYWYRQSLGQGLEFLIYFQGNSAPDKSGLPSDRFSAERTGGSVSTLTIQRTQQEDSAVYLCASSRMASGTYEQYFGPGTRLTVT.

This clonotype was seen more than once but under ten times. The chain employs TRBV4-1 and TRBJ2-3, with TRBD1 as a possible D gene (6 bases). In germline, CDR1 is MGHRA, CDR2 YSYEKL. V lost 2 bases and J lost 0, with 12 bases in between. The CDR3 contains 16 residues. This CDR3 is CASSQPTGISTDTQYF. CDR3 sequence (DNA): TGCGCCAGCAGCCAACCAACAGGGATTAGCACAGATACGCAGTATTTT.

The sample holds a few counts of this clonotype. V is TRBV28 and J is TRBJ2-3, with a weak D call TRBD2 (6 bases). This CDR3 is 14 amino acids long. V was pared by 6 bases and J by 2 bases, with 12 bases between. Germline CDR1 MDHEN, CDR2 SYDVKM. CDR3 protein: CASRTSSHTDTQYF. As DNA, the CDR3 is TGTGCCAGCAGGACTAGTTCCCACACAGATACGCAGTATTTT.

This clonotype has a handful of counts. The rearrangement uses TRBV20-1 and TRBJ1-1; D not resolved. CDR3 length equals 13 residues. The germline V gene encodes CDR1 DFQATT and CDR2 SNEGSKA (reference sequence). V was pared by 6 bases and J by 1 base, with 12 bases between. The CDR3 loop is CSAEGRGNTEAFF. CDR3 nucleotide sequence: TGCAGTGCGGAAGGACGGGGGAACACTGAAGCTTTCTTT.